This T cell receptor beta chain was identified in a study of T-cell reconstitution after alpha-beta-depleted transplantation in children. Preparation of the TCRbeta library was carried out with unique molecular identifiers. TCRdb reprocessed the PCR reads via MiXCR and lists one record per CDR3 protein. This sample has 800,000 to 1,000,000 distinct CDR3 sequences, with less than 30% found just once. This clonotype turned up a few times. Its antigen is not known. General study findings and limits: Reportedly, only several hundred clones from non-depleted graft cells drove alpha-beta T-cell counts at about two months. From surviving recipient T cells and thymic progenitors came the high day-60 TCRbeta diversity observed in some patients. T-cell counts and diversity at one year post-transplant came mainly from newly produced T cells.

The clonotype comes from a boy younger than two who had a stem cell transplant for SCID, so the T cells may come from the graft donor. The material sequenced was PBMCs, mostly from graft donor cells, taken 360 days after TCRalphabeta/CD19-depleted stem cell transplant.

CDR3: CASSLDLSYTDTQYF. The CDR3 DNA follows: TGCGCCAGCAGCTTGGATCTCAGCTACACAGATACGCAGTATTTT. V and J are TRBV5-1 and TRBJ2-3; D gene uncertain. The CDR3 spans 15 residues. The germline CDR1 and CDR2 sequences are SGHRS and YFSETQ. V was pared by 0 bases and J by 2 bases, with 10 bases between.